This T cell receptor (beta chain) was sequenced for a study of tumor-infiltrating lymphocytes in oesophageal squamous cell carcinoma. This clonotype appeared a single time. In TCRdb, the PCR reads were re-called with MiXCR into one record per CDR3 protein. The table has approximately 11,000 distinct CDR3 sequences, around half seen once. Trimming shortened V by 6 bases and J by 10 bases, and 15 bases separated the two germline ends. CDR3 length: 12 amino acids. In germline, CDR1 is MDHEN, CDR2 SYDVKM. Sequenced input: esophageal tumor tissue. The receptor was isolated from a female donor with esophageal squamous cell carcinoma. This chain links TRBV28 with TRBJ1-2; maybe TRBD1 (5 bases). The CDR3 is CASSNGGVIYTF. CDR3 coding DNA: TGTGCCAGCAGCAATGGGGGGGTTATCTACACCTTC.